The 32 T cell receptor beta chains presented below share a single source sample, sequenced in a study of CDR3 diversity in severe acne. MiXCR, run by TCRdb on the PCR reads, gives a single entry per CDR3 protein. The table lists under 100,000 distinct CDR3 sequences, 45% to 50% of them singletons. Sequencing used blood. Receptors originate from a male donor in good health, serving as a control.

By sample share, this clonotype is medium-sized. V usage is TRBV24-1 and J usage is TRBJ1-1; the D is unclear. CDR3 size: 13 residues. V lost 5 bases to trimming and J lost 3 bases, with 9 bases between them. Germline assignment: CDR1 KGHDR and CDR2 SFDVKD. Written as DNA, the CDR3 is TGTGCCACCAGTGGAGGTTCCGACACTGAAGCTTTCTTT. Residues: CATSGGSDTEAFF.

With regard to this clonotype: A read error may be the cause here, since a much bigger clone is one base away. This chain connects TRBV10-3 to TRBJ2-6, with D uncertain. CDR1 is ENHRY and CDR2 is SYGVKD in the germline V gene. Trimming shortened V by 7 bases and J by 2 bases, and 15 bases separated the two germline ends. This CDR3 is 16 amino acids long. The CDR3, as DNA: TGTGCCATCAATACTGACGGAGCAGCTGGGGCCAACGTCCTGACTTTC. It is translated as CAINTDGAAGANVLTF.

This clonotype was counted only a few times. This rearrangement joins TRBV10-3 to TRBJ2-2; 9 bases match TRBD2. V shed 10 bases and J 5 bases; nucleotides not matched to a gene: 8. Germline V gives CDR1 ENHRY, CDR2 SYGVKD. The CDR3 sequence is 14 residues long. CDR3 coding DNA: TGTGCCACACTAGCGGGCGTAGGGACCGGGGAGCTGTTTTTT. Amino acid sequence: CATLAGVGTGELFF.

The rearrangement joins TRBV5-1 to TRBJ1-2; D ambiguous. Germline V gene lookup returns CDR1 SGHRS and CDR2 YFSETQ. The V end lost 0 bases, the J end lost 8 bases, and 5 bases lay between the germline ends. The CDR3 length is 11 residues. CDR3 nucleotide sequence: TGCGCCAGCAGCTTGGAAGAGGGCTACACCTTC. Translation: CASSLEEGYTF.

The genes are TRBV7-6 and TRBJ2-7; maybe TRBD2 (7 bases). Germline CDR1 is SGHVS and CDR2 is FNYEAQ. The CDR3 is 16 amino acids. V shed 2 bases and J shed 3 bases, with 17 bases lying between them. In DNA form, the CDR3 reads TGTGCCAGCAGCTTAAAGGGAGGGGGAGAGAACTACGAGCAGTACTTC. The encoded protein is CASSLKGGGENYEQYF.

V and J are TRBV4-1 and TRBJ2-3; D uncertain. The CDR3 has 13 residues. The ends were cut back, 1 base at V and 3 bases at J, with 5 bases in the middle. CDR1 is MGHRA and CDR2 is YSYEKL in the germline V gene. The CDR3 protein is CASSQVGTDTQYF. In DNA form, the CDR3 reads TGCGCCAGCAGCCAAGTGGGGACAGATACGCAGTATTTT.

This clonotype was observed many times. V usage is TRBV6-5 and J usage is TRBJ2-2; TRBD1 aligns across 10 bases. Germline-derived CDR1 and CDR2 are MNHEY and SVGAGI. The CDR3 spans 17 residues. J lost 8 bases, V lost 2 bases, and 11 bases had no gene match. CDR3 sequence (DNA): TGTGCCAGCAGTTACCCGAACACCGGGACAGGGGTGGGGGAGCTGTTTTTT. The encoded protein is CASSYPNTGTGVGELFF.

The CDR3 spells CASSVTGTNTGELFF. The CDR3 DNA is TGTGCCAGCAGCGTAACCGGGACGAACACCGGGGAGCTGTTTTTT. The chain recombines TRBV9 with TRBJ2-2; the D gene is possibly TRBD2 (5 bases). The CDR3 extends over 15 amino acids. The germline V gene encodes CDR1 SGDLS and CDR2 YYNGEE. V was trimmed by 1 base and J by 0 bases, leaving 7 bases between them. Full variable domain (missing parts from reference TRBV9 and TRBJ2-2): DSGVTQTPKHLITATGQRVTLRCSPRSGDLSVYWYQQSLDQGLQFLIQYYNGEERAKGNILERFSAQQFPDLHSELNLSSLELGDSALYFCASSVTGTNTGELFFGEGSRLTVL.

This clonotype was seen ten or more times. The J gene is TRBJ2-2, the V gene TRBV7-8; 9 nucleotides line up with TRBD1. V trimming: 7 bases; J trimming: 4 bases; junction bases outside the gene matches: 16. This CDR3 spans 18 amino acids. Germline-derived CDR1 and CDR2 are SGHVS and FQNEAQ. For the CDR3, the DNA is TGTGCCAGCACCTTGACCCCGGGACAGGGAGTGAGCACCGGGGAGCTGTTTTTT. It translates to CASTLTPGQGVSTGELFF.

The table lists this clonotype with many counts. J is TRBJ2-5 and V is TRBV30; no clear D gene. With 2 bases removed from V and 5 bases from J, the gap between germline ends came to 15 bases. The CDR3 has 14 residues. CDR1 is GTSNPN and CDR2 is SVGIG in the germline V gene (reference sequence). DNA for the CDR3: TGTGCCTGGAGTCTCGGGCCAGAACGGGAGACCCAGTACTTC. Translating gives CAWSLGPERETQYF.

Remarks on this clonotype: This may be a read error: a much more frequent sequence differs by one nucleotide. The chain recombines TRBV9 with TRBJ2-1; D gene ambiguous. Germline V lookup: CDR1 SGDLS, CDR2 YYNGEE. The CDR3 totals 12 residues. Here the CDR3 DNA reads TGTGCCAGCAGCGCTTGGGGTAATGAGCAGCTCTTC. Translation gives CASSAWGNEQLF.

The V and J genes are TRBV6-5 and TRBJ2-5, with 8 bases matching TRBD1. CDR3 size: 14 residues. The germline V gene encodes CDR1 MNHEY and CDR2 SVGAGI. The junction had 4 bases not matched to a gene; V was cut back by 2 bases and J by 5 bases. The CDR3 DNA reads as TGTGCCAGCAGTTACCTGGACAGGGACGAGACCCAGTACTTC. Its translation: CASSYLDRDETQYF.

This clonotype was counted once. The V and J genes are TRBV9 and TRBJ1-3, with 8 bases fitting TRBD1. Germline V lookup: CDR1 SGDLS, CDR2 YYNGEE. The CDR3 has 14 residues. V lost 3 bases, J lost 9 bases, and 8 bases stayed unmatched. CDR3 in amino acids: CASSGQGSGSTIYF. In nucleotides, the CDR3 is TGTGCCAGCAGCGGACAGGGGTCTGGATCCACCATATATTTT.

The V and J genes are TRBV20-1 and TRBJ2-7; the match to TRBD1 covers 8 bases. This CDR3 comprises 15 residues. Germline V CDR1 and CDR2: DFQATT, SNEGSKA (reference sequence). V was clipped by 2 bases and J by 5 bases; unmatched bases: 11. The CDR3 spells CSARTGAGGMNEQYF. CDR3 sequence (DNA): TGCAGTGCTAGAACCGGGGCAGGGGGCATGAACGAGCAGTACTTC.

V and J are TRBV5-8 and TRBJ2-7, with 8 positions matching TRBD1. Trimming at V came to 4 bases and at J to 2 bases, leaving 5 bases not matched to a gene. From germline, CDR1 is SGHTS and CDR2 YDEGEE. The CDR3 totals 14 residues. The CDR3, as DNA: TGTGCCAGCAGCCCACGGACAGGGACCTACGAGCAGTACTTC. Protein sequence: CASSPRTGTYEQYF.

In regard to this clonotype: An end of the junction differs from the germline gene, which may be a read error. The V and J genes are TRBV24-1 and TRBJ1-2; the D gene is possibly TRBD1 (6 bases). Per germline, CDR1 KGHDR and CDR2 SFDVKD. The CDR3 extends over 13 amino acids. CDR3 bases: TGTGCCACCTGTGACTTACAGGGCTATGGCTACACCTTC. Protein product: CATCDLQGYGYTF.

The CDR3 here is CASSQDWPNGLAFF. The DNA of the CDR3 is TGCGCCAGCAGCCAAGATTGGCCCAATGGATTGGCTTTCTTT. The chain is built from TRBV4-1 and TRBJ1-1; D unclear. Germline values: CDR1 MGHRA, CDR2 YSYEKL. Trimming removed 0 bases at V and 11 bases at J, with 16 bases between. This CDR3 region has 14 residues.

The V gene is TRBV7-2, the J gene TRBJ2-7; D is unresolved. CDR3 length equals 11 residues. CDR1 SGHTA and CDR2 FQGNSA come from the germline V gene. V shed 5 bases and J shed 5 bases, with 7 bases lying between them. DNA for the CDR3: TGTGCCAGCAGCCGTTCTGACGAGCAGTACTTC. Amino acid sequence: CASSRSDEQYF.

In this sample, this clonotype turned up many times. The gene calls are TRBV5-1 and TRBJ1-4, with 11 bases fitting TRBD1. Germline assignment: CDR1 SGHRS and CDR2 YFSETQ. The CDR3 runs 14 residues. The V segment lost 5 bases and the J segment 6 bases; nucleotides outside the gene matches: 3. CDR3 loop: CASSMGQGDEKLFF. The CDR3 DNA reads TGCGCCAGCAGTATGGGACAGGGGGATGAAAAACTGTTTTTT.

This clonotype ranks as medium-sized. The J gene is TRBJ2-2, the V gene TRBV10-3, with D hard to call. There are 13 residues in the CDR3. Germline V gene sequence: CDR1 ENHRY, CDR2 SYGVKD. Trimming cost V 10 bases and J 4 bases, with 13 bases left between them. CDR3 region: CANSAGITGELFF. Written as DNA, the CDR3 is TGTGCCAACAGCGCTGGGATCACCGGGGAGCTGTTTTTT.

This chain joins TRBV29-1 and TRBJ2-7; no definite D call. The CDR3 has 13 amino acids. Germline V gene data show CDR1 as SQVTM and CDR2 as ANQGSEA. Trimming took off 4 bases at V and 2 bases at J, with 12 bases between the two ends. This CDR3 is CSVGAGFAYEQYF. In DNA, the CDR3 is TGCAGCGTTGGAGCAGGTTTCGCCTACGAGCAGTACTTC.

A note on this clonotype: Being one base from a much bigger clone, this may be a read error. The gene calls are TRBV29-1 and TRBJ1-2; unclear D gene. The germline gives CDR1 SQVTM, CDR2 ANQGSEA. The CDR3 sequence is 11 residues long. CDR3: CGVEPQRGYTF. DNA of the CDR3: TGCGGCGTTGAACCCCAGAGGGGCTACACCTTC.

This clonotype was observed at least ten times. J is TRBJ2-7 and V is TRBV7-6; 9 positions agree with TRBD2. The germline V gene has CDR1 SGHVS and CDR2 FNYEAQ. This CDR3 region has 15 residues. With V trimmed by 5 bases and J by 1 base, 6 bases remained unmatched. The CDR3, as DNA: TGTGCCAGCAGCCCTTGGACTAGCGCTTCCTACGAGCAGTACTTC. Amino acid sequence: CASSPWTSASYEQYF. The full variable domain, its missing parts supplied by reference TRBV7-6 and TRBJ2-7, is GAGVSQSPRYKVTKRGQDVALRCDPISGHVSLYWYRQALGQGPEFLTYFNYEAQQDKSGLPNDRFSAERPEGSISTLTIQRTEQRDSAMYRCASSPWTSASYEQYFGPGTRLTVT.

V usage is TRBV6-1 and J usage is TRBJ2-2; 13 positions agree with TRBD2. Trimming cost V 4 bases and J 8 bases; bases outside gene matches: 4. The germline CDR1 and CDR2 sequences are MNHNS and SASEGT. The CDR3 covers 15 residues. The DNA of the CDR3 is TGTGCCAGCAGTGTGACTAGCGGGAGGAGAGGGGAGCTGTTTTTT. Translated, it gives CASSVTSGRRGELFF.

This chain links TRBV20-1 with TRBJ2-1, with 12 nucleotides matching TRBD2. The CDR3 has 17 amino acids. Germline V gene data show CDR1 as DFQATT and CDR2 as SNEGSKA (reference sequence). Losses at the gene ends were 6 bases for V and 6 bases for J; bases not matched to a gene: 15. CDR3: CSAHGRLAGAVRNEQFF. CDR3 bases: TGCAGTGCCCATGGTCGACTAGCGGGAGCAGTCCGCAATGAGCAGTTCTTC.

The genes are TRBV28 and TRBJ2-7; 7 nucleotides line up with TRBD1. Unmatched junction bases numbered 9, after V lost 2 bases and J lost 5 bases. CDR1 and CDR2 from the germline V gene are MDHEN and SYDVKM. The CDR3 is made up of 15 amino acids. The CDR3 bases are TGTGCCAGCAGTTTACCCCTCGGACAGGCTGACGAGCAGTACTTC. It encodes CASSLPLGQADEQYF.

This clonotype showed up many times. The chain is built from TRBV10-1 and TRBJ2-7; a weak D match, TRBD1 (6 bases). Germline V gene lookup returns CDR1 WNHNN and CDR2 SYGVQD (reference sequence). The V end was cut by 3 bases, the J end by 0 bases, with 12 bases between. This CDR3 comprises 15 residues. The CDR3 spells CASSEGTDSSYEQYF. The CDR3 nucleotides read TGCGCCAGCAGTGAAGGTACGGACAGCTCCTACGAGCAGTACTTC.

This clonotype appeared once. The chain carries TRBV20-1 and TRBJ1-4; D call uncertain. Germline CDR1 DFQATT, CDR2 SNEGSKA (reference sequence). CDR3 length equals 13 residues. V lost 2 bases, J lost 4 bases, and 8 bases lay in between. CDR3 sequence (DNA): TGCAGTGCTAGACCCGGGAATAATGAAAAACTGTTTTTT. Protein sequence: CSARPGNNEKLFF.

Notes on this clonotype: Since a much larger clone is just one base distant, this may be a read error. The chain links TRBV24-1 to TRBJ1-1; possible D gene TRBD1, 6 bases. Germline assignment: CDR1 KGHDR and CDR2 SFDVKD. This CDR3 region has 14 residues. The germline V and J ends were trimmed by 6 bases and 0 bases, with 10 bases remaining between them. The CDR3 bases are TGTGCCACCAGTAATGGACAGCTGAACACTGAAGCTTTCTTT. Its translation: CATSNGQLNTEAFF.

The chain links TRBV28 to TRBJ1-5, with D possibly matching TRBD1 (6 bases). CDR3 length: 15 residues. From germline, CDR1 is MDHEN and CDR2 SYDVKM. Trimming removed 1 base at V and 2 bases at J, with 9 bases between. This CDR3 reads CASSLSGGGNQPQHF. DNA of the CDR3: TGTGCCAGCAGTTTATCGGGGGGCGGCAATCAGCCCCAGCATTTT.

The rearrangement links TRBV28 to TRBJ2-7; 12 bases are shared with TRBD2. With V trimmed by 5 bases and J by 0 bases, 8 bases remained unmatched. Germline CDR1 and CDR2: MDHEN and SYDVKM. This CDR3 is 17 amino acids long. CDR3 coding DNA: TGTGCCAGCAGTCCCGGACTAGCGGGAACCAGCTCCTACGAGCAGTACTTC. This gives the protein CASSPGLAGTSSYEQYF.

Within the sample, this clonotype is medium-sized. V and J are TRBV19 and TRBJ2-3; no reliable D call. The CDR3 sequence is 16 residues long. CDR1 LNHDA and CDR2 SQIVND come from the germline V gene (reference sequence). The V end lost 1 base, the J end lost 0 bases, and 11 bases lay between the germline ends. Written as DNA, the CDR3 is TGTGCCAGTAGTATAGGTAACCGGGCTAGCACAGATACGCAGTATTTT. Amino acid sequence: CASSIGNRASTDTQYF.